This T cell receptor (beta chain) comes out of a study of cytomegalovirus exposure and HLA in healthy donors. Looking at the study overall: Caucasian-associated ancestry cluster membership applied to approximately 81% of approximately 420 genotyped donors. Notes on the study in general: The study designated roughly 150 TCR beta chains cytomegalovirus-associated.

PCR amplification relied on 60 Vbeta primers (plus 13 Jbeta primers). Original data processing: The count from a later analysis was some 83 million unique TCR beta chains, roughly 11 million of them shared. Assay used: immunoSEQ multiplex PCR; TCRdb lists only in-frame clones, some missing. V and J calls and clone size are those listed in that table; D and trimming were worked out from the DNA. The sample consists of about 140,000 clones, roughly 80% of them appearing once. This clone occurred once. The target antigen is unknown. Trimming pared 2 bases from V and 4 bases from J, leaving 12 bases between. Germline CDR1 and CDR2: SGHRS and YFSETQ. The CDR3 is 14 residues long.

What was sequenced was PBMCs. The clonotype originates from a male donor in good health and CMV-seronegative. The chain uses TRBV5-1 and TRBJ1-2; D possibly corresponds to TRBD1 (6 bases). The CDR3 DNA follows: TGCGCCAGCAGCTTAACTACAGGGAGCTATGGCTACACCTTC. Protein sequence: CASSLTTGSYGYTF.